This record looks at one T cell receptor beta chain sequence and its context. Its antigen is not yet known. Per-base quality was not reported, and no clone a single base away is much larger than it. The study evaluated CTLA-4 blockade (ipilimumab) given together with focal radiation therapy in patients who had chemo-refractory metastatic non-small-cell lung cancer. CDR1 and CDR2 (SGHTS, YDEGEE) derive from the germline V gene. Inclusive of the bounding cysteine and phenylalanine, the CDR3 is 14 residues long. The retained sequence is limited to the CDR3, 42 bases, with the frame set at the first base. The junction carries 9 bases between V and J, which are trimmed by 0 bases and 2 bases respectively. This specimen belongs to a study of radiotherapy plus CTLA-4 blockade in lung cancer (dated by TCRdb to between 2017 and 2018). With respect to the entire study: Among enrolled patients, about 17% had an objective response and approximately 30% reached disease control. The full study reports these points: The strongest predictors of response, as reported, were early dynamic changes in blood T cell clones along with a rise in serum interferon-beta after radiation. After treatment with radiotherapy and ipilimumab, TCR clones that came from tumors expanded in the peripheral blood.

The library was produced with the immunoSEQ multiplex PCR assay. As stored in TCRdb, this immuneACCESS dataset retains in-frame rearrangements with V and J assigned. A fraction of the clones does not appear; measured against another copy, unresolved V genes explain less than half of the discrepancy, and the remainder lacks a known reason. A total of around 100,000 clones appear in this sample, approximately 77% of them only once. The ten largest make up 3.3% of the sample. The clonotype was recovered from a human donor with non-small cell lung cancer that progressed on radiotherapy plus ipilimumab. Some clones in this sample may be carry-over from other donors' samples. The material sequenced was peripheral blood, taken from a patient treated with radiotherapy plus ipilimumab. In this chain, TRBV5-8 is recombined with TRBJ2-7; the D segment could be TRBD1, given 5 matching bases. The CDR3 corresponds to CASSLETVTYEQYF. The nucleotides are TGTGCCAGCAGCTTGGAGACAGTTACCTACGAGCAGTACTTC. Extended through the reference TRBV5-8 and TRBJ2-7 proteins, this CDR3 yields the full variable domain: EAGVTQSPTHLIKTRGQQATLRCSPISGHTSVYWYQQALGLGLQFLLWYDEGEERNRGNFPPRFSGRQFPNYSSELNVNALELEDSALYLCASSLETVTYEQYFGPGTRLTVT.